Included here is one TCR beta chain sequence, with context. CDR1 and CDR2 from the germline V gene are MNHEY and SMNVEV (reference sequence). The CDR3 loop spans 16 amino acids. V lost 5 bases and J 3 bases, leaving 17 bases between the germline ends. This sample stems from a study of T cell changes during pregnancy in multiple sclerosis. The assay was immunoSEQ multiplex PCR, and TCRdb's table has in-frame clones only and misses some. The repertoire holds 35,000 to 50,000 clones, 80% to 90% seen once, with over 1% in the top ten. The rearrangement links TRBV27 to TRBJ2-1, with D possibly matching TRBD1 (5 bases). This clonotype originated in a female donor with multiple sclerosis, enrolled in a pregnancy study. The sample in question was CD4+ T cells from peripheral blood mononuclear cells, obtained after pregnancy. The CDR3 coding sequence is TGTGCCAGCAGTATACAGGCCTATAAAAACTACAATGAGCAGTTCTTC. This translates into CASSIQAYKNYNEQFF.